These 32 T cell receptor beta chains share one sample of origin, sequenced in a study of T cells after posttransplantation cyclophosphamide. The protocol was immunoSEQ multiplex PCR, while the TCRdb copy is restricted to in-frame clones and leaves out a portion. Of 3,500 to 4,000 clones in the sample, approximately 59% were seen once. The sample was memory CD8+ T cells sorted from blood. These receptors came from a man younger than 45 in good health and a related stem cell transplant donor.

This clone occurred a few times. The CDR3 DNA reads as TGTGCCAGCAGAGACGCGACAGACACGAATGAAAAACTGTTTTTT. Translated, it gives CASRDATDTNEKLFF. The chain has TRBV5-4 and TRBJ1-4, with a possible D match to TRBD1 (5 bases). Germline V lookup: CDR1 SGHNT, CDR2 YYREEE (reference sequence). This CDR3 is built from 15 residues. Trimming removed 5 bases at V and 5 bases at J, with 16 bases between.

This clone has only a few counts. The chain uses TRBV6-5 and TRBJ2-7, with TRBD2 matching 8 bases. V was clipped by 5 bases and J by 6 bases; unmatched bases: 9. Germline values: CDR1 MNHEY, CDR2 SVGAGI. This CDR3 has 14 amino acids. CDR3 DNA: TGTGCCAGCAGTGAACACGGGGGGGCCTCCGAGCAGTACTTC. This translates into CASSEHGGASEQYF.

The rearrangement uses TRBV6-6 and TRBJ2-4; D remains unclear. Trimming took off 5 bases at V and 0 bases at J, with 8 bases between the two ends. Germline V gene data show CDR1 as MNHNY and CDR2 as SVGAGI (reference sequence). The CDR3 extends over 14 amino acids. In nucleotides, the CDR3 is TGTGCCAGCAGTAGCTTGATAGCCAAAAACATTCAGTACTTC. This gives the protein CASSSLIAKNIQYF.

This chain joins TRBV11-1 and TRBJ2-3, with 7 bases that match TRBD2. The CDR3 consists of 17 residues. The trim removed 0 bases at V and 6 bases at J, leaving 12 bases unmatched. Germline V gene data show CDR1 as SGHAT and CDR2 as FQDESV (reference sequence). In nucleotides, the CDR3 is TGTGCCAGCAGCTTAGCGCGGGGGAAACCTCCCGGGGATACGCAGTATTTT. This sequence encodes CASSLARGKPPGDTQYF.

The sample holds one count of this clone. The chain links TRBV15 to TRBJ2-1; 9 bases map to TRBD1. CDR3 size: 14 residues. CDR1 and CDR2 (germline): LNHNV, YYDKDF (reference sequence). Losses at the gene ends were 5 bases for V and 7 bases for J; bases not matched to a gene: 6. The CDR3 loop reads CATSLGQGGNEQFF. For the CDR3, the DNA is TGTGCCACCAGCCTGGGACAGGGAGGGAATGAGCAGTTCTTC. Full variable domain (rest looked up from reference TRBV15 and TRBJ2-1): DAMVIQNPRYQVTQFGKPVTLSCSQTLNHNVMYWYQQKSSQAPKLLFHYYDKDFNNEADTPDNFQSRRPNTSFCFLDIRSPGLGDTAMYLCATSLGQGGNEQFFGPGTRLTVL.

The chain joins TRBV6-5 to TRBJ1-5; 11 nucleotides align to TRBD1. This CDR3 is built from 15 residues. The germline V gene encodes CDR1 MNHEY and CDR2 SVGAGI. J gave up 6 bases and V 5 bases, and 6 bases lay outside the gene matches. This CDR3 reads CASSKGDRGAQPQHF. CDR3 nucleotides: TGTGCCAGCAGTAAAGGGGACAGGGGGGCTCAGCCCCAGCATTTT.

CDR3 sequence reads: CASSRTGGGEKLFF. The CDR3 nucleotides read TGTGCCAGCAGCCGGACAGGGGGCGGGGAAAAACTGTTTTTT. The genes are TRBV11-2 and TRBJ1-4; 11 bases are a match to TRBD1. This CDR3 is 14 amino acids long. V lost 5 bases and J lost 8; bases outside the gene matches: 4. Germline V CDR1 and CDR2: SGHAT, FQNNGV.

As concerns this clone: The sample has other DNA sequences that encode this CDR3 too. The chain couples TRBV9 to TRBJ2-7, with D possibly matching TRBD1 (5 bases). Per the germline V gene, CDR1 is SGDLS and CDR2 is YYNGEE. The CDR3 has 15 amino acids. The CDR3, as DNA: TGTGCTAGTATTATCAGACAGAAGACGGCATACGAGCAGTACTTC. It specifies CASIIRQKTAYEQYF.

In DNA form, the CDR3 reads TGTGCCAGCATGGTTGCGGGGGGAAGCTCCTACGAGCAGTACTTC. Translated: CASMVAGGSSYEQYF. The chain couples TRBV6-1 to TRBJ2-7, with 8 bases aligning to TRBD2. V dropped 7 bases and J dropped 0; count of bases not matched to a gene: 8. From germline, CDR1 is MNHNS and CDR2 SASEGT. This CDR3 contains 15 residues.

The chain is built from TRBV2 and TRBJ2-5, with 9 bases lining up with TRBD1. The CDR3 covers 14 residues. Germline V gives CDR1 SNHLY, CDR2 FYNNEI. The V gene end was trimmed by 4 bases and the J gene end by 11 bases; junction bases not matched to a gene: 11. CDR3 sequence reads: CASSGRDRVGEQYF. The DNA of the CDR3 is TGTGCCAGCAGTGGCCGGGACAGGGTTGGTGAGCAGTACTTC.

This clone was picked up a small number of times. This chain uses TRBV28 with TRBJ2-1, with a weak D call TRBD1 (6 bases). Germline CDR1 reads MDHEN; CDR2 reads SYDVKM. This CDR3 contains 13 residues. Trimming stripped 7 bases from V and 5 bases from J, with 12 bases between. CDR3 sequence reads: CASKQGGDNEQFF. DNA for the CDR3: TGTGCCAGCAAACAGGGTGGGGACAATGAGCAGTTCTTC.

The DNA for the CDR3 is TGTGCCAGCAGCCCCGCGGACAGGAGTACTTACAATGAGCAGTTCTTC. Encoded protein: CASSPADRSTYNEQFF. The chain has TRBV7-9 and TRBJ2-1; TRBD1 aligns across 7 bases. This CDR3 has 16 amino acids. CDR1 and CDR2 (germline): SEHNR, FQNEAQ (reference sequence). The trim removed 5 bases at V and 4 bases at J, leaving 11 bases unmatched.

This clone is deemed large (0.1 to 1%). The chain joins TRBV18 to TRBJ1-1; tentative D call: TRBD1 (6 bases). Germline V CDR1 and CDR2: KGHSH, LQKENI. The CDR3 sequence is 15 residues long. With 5 bases removed from V and 0 bases from J, the gap between germline ends came to 13 bases. The CDR3 is CASSGIGGLNTEAFF. In nucleotides, the CDR3 is TGTGCCAGCTCAGGAATTGGGGGCCTGAACACTGAAGCTTTCTTT.

This clone is medium-sized in the sample. CDR3 nucleotide sequence: TGCGCCAGCAGCCAAGTCACAGGGGCATTAGGGTCACCCCTCCACTTT. Translated, it gives CASSQVTGALGSPLHF. The chain combines TRBV4-1 with TRBJ1-6; 7 bases are shared with TRBD1. With 1 base clipped from V and 10 bases from J, the junction kept 10 bases outside the gene matches. Germline assignment: CDR1 MGHRA and CDR2 YSYEKL. This CDR3 region has 16 residues.

The CDR3 bases are TGCGCCAGCAGCTTGGCACTGGACTACGCTGAAGCTTTCTTT. It is translated as CASSLALDYAEAFF. This chain links TRBV5-1 with TRBJ1-1, with D unclear. V was cut by 0 bases and J by 6 bases, with 12 bases left in between. Germline V gives CDR1 SGHRS, CDR2 YFSETQ. The CDR3 is made up of 14 amino acids.

V gene TRBV11-2 combines with J gene TRBJ2-7, with 10 bases matching TRBD1. V trimming: 4 bases; J trimming: 2 bases; junction bases outside the gene matches: 2. The CDR3 has 14 amino acids. Germline CDR1 reads SGHAT; CDR2 reads FQNNGV. CDR3 in amino acids: CASSSGTGAYEQYF. DNA for the CDR3: TGTGCCAGCAGCTCCGGGACAGGGGCCTACGAGCAGTACTTC.

The V gene is TRBV27, the J gene TRBJ2-7; 10 nucleotides match TRBD2. The CDR3 consists of 15 residues. Germline CDR1 reads MNHEY; CDR2 reads SMNVEV (reference sequence). After removal of 6 bases from V and 3 bases from J, the junction contained 8 bases not matched to a gene. The DNA of the CDR3 is TGTGCCAGCAGGGCTAGCGGGGGTGTGGGCTACGAGCAGTACTTC. It codes for CASRASGGVGYEQYF.

J is TRBJ1-5 and V is TRBV6-1, with TRBD1 matching 9 bases. CDR1 and CDR2 (germline): MNHNS, SASEGT. J gave up 4 bases and V 6 bases, and 7 bases lay outside the gene matches. CDR3 length: 15 amino acids. The CDR3 DNA reads as TGTGCCAGCAGCTCGACAGGGGGGGGGAATCAGCCCCAGCATTTT. It translates to CASSSTGGGNQPQHF.

This clone qualifies as medium-sized (0.01 to 0.1%). The chain uses TRBV4-1 and TRBJ1-1; 7 bases agree with TRBD1. V shed 5 bases, J shed 4 bases, and the junction held 4 bases outside the gene matches. Germline assignment: CDR1 MGHRA and CDR2 YSYEKL. The CDR3 consists of 13 residues. The CDR3: CASSDREVTEAFF. CDR3 coding DNA: TGCGCCAGCAGCGACAGGGAAGTCACTGAAGCTTTCTTT.

J is TRBJ2-7 and V is TRBV2; D may be TRBD1 (7 bases). Germline lookup yields CDR1 SNHLY and CDR2 FYNNEI. The CDR3 is made up of 14 amino acids. The V end was cut by 1 base, the J end by 5 bases, with 12 bases between. The CDR3 DNA follows: TGTGCCAGCAGTGAAGTAGGGGGCGGGGACGAGCAGTACTTC. Its translation: CASSEVGGGDEQYF. Filled out from reference TRBV2 and TRBJ2-7, the complete variable domain reads EPEVTQTPSHQVTQMGQEVILRCVPISNHLYFYWYRQILGQKVEFLVSFYNNEISEKSEIFDDQFSVERPDGSNFTLKIRSTKLEDSAMYFCASSEVGGGDEQYFGPGTRLTVT.

The chain links TRBV2 to TRBJ1-1; 9 bases agree with TRBD1. Germline V lookup: CDR1 SNHLY, CDR2 FYNNEI. This CDR3 has 14 amino acids. V was pared by 5 bases and J by 5 bases, with 6 bases of the junction left unmatched. The CDR3: CASSPGQGLTEAFF. Written as DNA, the CDR3 is TGTGCCAGCAGTCCGGGACAGGGATTGACTGAAGCTTTCTTT.

The chain carries TRBV10-3 and TRBJ2-3; TRBD2 might be the D (6 bases). Looked up from germline, CDR1 is ENHRY and CDR2 is SYGVKD. The germline V and J ends were trimmed by 2 bases and 0 bases, with 15 bases remaining between them. CDR3 size: 17 residues. The CDR3 here is CAISEVKLATSTDTQYF. The CDR3 DNA is TGTGCCATCAGTGAGGTAAAACTAGCTACTAGCACAGATACGCAGTATTTT.

The V gene is TRBV9, the J gene TRBJ1-2, with 10 positions matching TRBD1. J gave up 3 bases and V 3 bases, and 5 bases lay outside the gene matches. This CDR3 contains 15 residues. CDR1 and CDR2 from the germline V gene are SGDLS and YYNGEE. The CDR3 DNA is TGTGCCAGCAGCGCGGGACAGGGGATAGACTATGGCTACACCTTC. This sequence encodes CASSAGQGIDYGYTF.

The V gene is TRBV5-1, the J gene TRBJ2-2, with 13 positions matching TRBD2. The CDR3 is 19 amino acids. The germline V gene encodes CDR1 SGHRS and CDR2 YFSETQ. Unmatched junction bases numbered 12, after V lost 7 bases and J lost 0 bases. In DNA, the CDR3 is TGCGCCAGCTACCCTAACGGGGGACTAGCGGGGACGAACACCGGGGAGCTGTTTTTT. It encodes CASYPNGGLAGTNTGELFF.

The gene calls are TRBV9 and TRBJ2-5; 7 bases match TRBD1. The V and J ends lost 0 bases and 5 bases, in that order; junction bases with no gene match: 10. CDR1 and CDR2 (germline): SGDLS, YYNGEE. The CDR3 contains 16 residues. The chain's CDR3 is CASSVEGGQVGETQYF. In nucleotides, the CDR3 is TGTGCCAGCAGCGTAGAGGGTGGACAGGTCGGGGAGACCCAGTACTTC.

This chain links TRBV7-9 with TRBJ2-7; D is possibly TRBD2 (6 bases). With 5 bases removed from V and 3 bases from J, the gap between germline ends came to 11 bases. Germline CDR1 SEHNR, CDR2 FQNEAQ (reference sequence). The CDR3 sequence is 13 residues long. CDR3 residues: CASSPMGGYEQYF. CDR3 sequence (DNA): TGTGCCAGCAGCCCTATGGGGGGCTACGAGCAGTACTTC. The whole variable domain, filled in from reference TRBV7-9 and TRBJ2-7, reads DTGVSQNPRHKITKRGQNVTFRCDPISEHNRLYWYRQTLGQGPEFLTYFQNEAQLEKSRLLSDRFSAERPKGSFSTLEIQRTEQGDSAMYLCASSPMGGYEQYFGPGTRLTVT.

In its sample, this clone was seen a few times. This chain connects TRBV6-5 to TRBJ1-1; D possibly corresponds to TRBD1 (5 bases). CDR3 length equals 14 residues. V gave up 0 bases and J gave up 10 bases, with 15 bases separating them. CDR1 and CDR2 from the germline V gene are MNHEY and SVGAGI. The CDR3 DNA sequence: TGTGCCAGCAGTTACTCGGGGCAGTCCTCGCCAGCTTTCTTT. Translation: CASSYSGQSSPAFF.

The CDR3 DNA reads as TGTGCCAGCAGCCAAAGACTAGCGGGGTCCGAGACCCAGTACTTC. The encoded protein is CASSQRLAGSETQYF. This chain links TRBV4-2 with TRBJ2-5; 11 bases map to TRBD2. The germline V gene has CDR1 LGHNA and CDR2 YNFKEQ. V lost 2 bases and J lost 5; bases outside the gene matches: 4. The CDR3 covers 15 residues.

A remark on this clone: In the same sample, other DNA sequences code for this CDR3. The genes are TRBV9 and TRBJ2-7; no firm D call. V was cut by 4 bases and J by 2 bases, with 16 bases left in between. The CDR3 contains 15 residues. CDR1 is SGDLS, CDR2 YYNGEE, per germline. The CDR3 region is CASSIKQKTAYEQYF. The CDR3 nucleotides read TGTGCCAGCAGCATCAAACAGAAGACGGCCTACGAGCAGTACTTC.

The chain uses TRBV5-6 and TRBJ2-7, with 9 positions matching TRBD2. The length of the CDR3 is 14 residues. V lost 4 bases, J lost 5 bases, and 7 bases stayed unmatched. Germline V CDR1 and CDR2: SGHDT, YYEEEE. CDR3 DNA sequence: TGTGCCAGCAGCCGGGGAGTAGCGGGGGACGAGCAGTACTTC. Protein: CASSRGVAGDEQYF.

This clone was counted only a few times. The chain has TRBV23-1 and TRBJ1-3; maybe TRBD1 (6 bases). TRBV23-1 is an ORF; its function is uncertain. Trimming pared 4 bases from V and 0 bases from J, leaving 13 bases between. The CDR3 extends over 16 amino acids. CDR3 in DNA: TGCGCCAGCAGTCCAAGACAGGAGAGCTCTGGAAACACCATATATTTT. Translated: CASSPRQESSGNTIYF.

The V gene is TRBV9, the J gene TRBJ2-7, with D perhaps TRBD1 (6 bases). This CDR3 region has 15 residues. Between the trimmed V and J ends, which lost 7 bases and 4 bases, there was a span of 21 bases. CDR1 and CDR2 (germline): SGDLS, YYNGEE. CDR3 DNA sequence: TGTGCCAGCTTCATCGAGCAGGGGACGGCATACGAGCAGTACTTC. It specifies CASFIEQGTAYEQYF.